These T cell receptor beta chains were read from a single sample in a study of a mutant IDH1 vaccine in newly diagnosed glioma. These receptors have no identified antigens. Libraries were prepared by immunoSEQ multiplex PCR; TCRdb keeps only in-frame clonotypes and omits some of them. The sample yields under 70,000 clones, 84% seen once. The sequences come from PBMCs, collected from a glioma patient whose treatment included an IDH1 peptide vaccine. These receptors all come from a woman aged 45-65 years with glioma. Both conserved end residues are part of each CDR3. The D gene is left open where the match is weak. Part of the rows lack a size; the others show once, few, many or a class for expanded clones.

cdr3_aa: CASSLDGIGGQGTYEQYF
cdr3_nt: TGTGCCAGCAGCTTAGATGGTATTGGTGGACAGGGTACCTACGAGCAGTACTTC
clone_size: once
j_call: TRBJ2-7
v_call: TRBV11-3
d_call: TRBD1

cdr3_aa: CASSQGDRATEAFF
cdr3_nt: TGTGCCAGCAGTCAGGGGGACAGGGCAACTGAAGCTTTCTTT
clone_size: few
j_call: TRBJ1-1
v_call: TRBV6-6
d_call: TRBD1

cdr3_aa: CASNPRDRVGGYTF
cdr3_nt: TGTGCCAGTAATCCTCGGGACAGGGTTGGTGGCTACACCTTC
clone_size: -
j_call: TRBJ1-2
v_call: TRBV19
d_call: TRBD1

cdr3_aa: CASSSNPGAGYNEQFF
cdr3_nt: TGTGCCAGCAGCTCTAACCCAGGGGCGGGCTACAATGAGCAGTTCTTC
clone_size: -
j_call: TRBJ2-1
v_call: TRBV11-2
d_call: -

cdr3_aa: CASSESRNTEAFF
cdr3_nt: TGTGCCAGCAGTGAATCCAGGAACACTGAAGCTTTCTTT
clone_size: -
j_call: TRBJ1-1
v_call: TRBV6-1
d_call: -

cdr3_aa: CASSVEAGSADTQYF
cdr3_nt: TGTGCCAGCAGCGTAGAGGCAGGGAGCGCAGATACGCAGTATTTT
clone_size: -
j_call: TRBJ2-3
v_call: TRBV9
d_call: -

cdr3_aa: CASSQGQPGYMSEAFF
cdr3_nt: TGCGCCAGCAGCCAGGGACAACCAGGGTATATGAGCGAAGCTTTCTTT
clone_size: -
j_call: TRBJ1-1
v_call: TRBV4-1
d_call: -

cdr3_aa: CASRGLAGGELFF
cdr3_nt: TGTGCCAGTAGGGGACTAGCGGGCGGGGAGCTGTTTTTT
clone_size: -
j_call: TRBJ2-2
v_call: TRBV19
d_call: TRBD2

cdr3_aa: CASSYTGGDDEKLFF
cdr3_nt: TGTGCCAGCAGCTATACAGGGGGCGACGATGAAAAACTGTTTTTT
clone_size: -
j_call: TRBJ1-4
v_call: TRBV25-1
d_call: TRBD1

cdr3_aa: CASSRMTGGGGATDTQYF
cdr3_nt: TGTGCCAGCAGCCGCATGACAGGCGGCGGGGGGGCCACAGATACGCAGTATTTT
clone_size: few
j_call: TRBJ2-3
v_call: TRBV5-6
d_call: TRBD2

cdr3_aa: CASSHPRGLVQETQYF
cdr3_nt: TGCGCCAGCAGCCACCCCCGGGGACTAGTACAAGAGACCCAGTACTTC
clone_size: -
j_call: TRBJ2-5
v_call: TRBV4-1
d_call: TRBD2

cdr3_aa: CASSPQTGNSYEQYF
cdr3_nt: TGTGCCAGCAGCCCTCAGACAGGGAACTCCTACGAGCAGTACTTC
clone_size: -
j_call: TRBJ2-7
v_call: TRBV27
d_call: TRBD1

cdr3_aa: CASSPRRDRGRGTEAFF
cdr3_nt: TGTGCCAGCAGCCCTCGCCGGGACAGGGGGCGGGGGACTGAAGCTTTCTTT
clone_size: once
j_call: TRBJ1-1
v_call: TRBV9
d_call: TRBD1

cdr3_aa: CASSLAGLAGGLYNEQFF
cdr3_nt: TGTGCCAGCAGCTTGGCCGGGCTAGCGGGGGGGCTGTACAATGAGCAGTTCTTC
clone_size: -
j_call: TRBJ2-1
v_call: TRBV5-4
d_call: TRBD2

cdr3_aa: CASSLAPGEGETQYF
cdr3_nt: TGCGCCAGCAGCTTGGCGCCAGGGGAAGGGGAGACCCAGTACTTC
clone_size: -
j_call: TRBJ2-5
v_call: TRBV5-1
d_call: -

cdr3_aa: CASSLRIEVEQYF
cdr3_nt: TGTGCCAGCAGCTTAAGGATAGAAGTCGAGCAGTACTTC
clone_size: -
j_call: TRBJ2-7
v_call: TRBV7-8
d_call: -

cdr3_aa: CASSVVIGATNTEAFF
cdr3_nt: TGTGCCAGCAGCGTAGTTATAGGGGCGACGAACACTGAAGCTTTCTTT
clone_size: -
j_call: TRBJ1-1
v_call: TRBV9
d_call: -

cdr3_aa: CACGDRTLQPQHF
cdr3_nt: TGTGCCTGCGGTGACAGAACCCTGCAGCCCCAGCATTTT
clone_size: few
j_call: TRBJ1-5
v_call: TRBV27
d_call: -

cdr3_aa: CASSLGQGYTEAFF
cdr3_nt: TGTGCCAGCAGTTTAGGGCAGGGCTACACTGAAGCTTTCTTT
clone_size: -
j_call: TRBJ1-1
v_call: TRBV28
d_call: -

cdr3_aa: CASSLRVPGNTIYF
cdr3_nt: TGCGCCAGCAGCTTGCGGGTTCCGGGAAACACCATATATTTT
clone_size: -
j_call: TRBJ1-3
v_call: TRBV5-1
d_call: -

cdr3_aa: CAISDRNKGEQYF
cdr3_nt: TGTGCCATCAGTGACAGGAATAAGGGCGAGCAGTACTTC
clone_size: -
j_call: TRBJ2-7
v_call: TRBV10-3
d_call: -

cdr3_aa: CASSVYGDQPQHF
cdr3_nt: TGTGCCAGCAGCGTATACGGGGACCAGCCCCAGCATTTT
clone_size: once
j_call: TRBJ1-5
v_call: TRBV9
d_call: -